This T cell receptor beta chain comes out of a study of blood T cell repertoires in COVID-19. Study summary: Acute and convalescent COVID-19 samples came from the United States, Italy and Spain. Sources were T cells, B-cell-depleted T cells, or PBMCs; the material itself was cDNA or gDNA.

In the authors' workflow: Counts of nucleated cells, estimated from reference gene primer amplification, were obtained. Sequencing was performed with immunoSEQ multiplex PCR; in TCRdb, only in-frame clones are kept and a portion is missing. That table gives V, J and clone size, and the DNA gave D and trimming. Altogether roughly 100,000 clones are present, 70% to 85% being singletons, with the ten largest covering around 14%. The CDR3 spans 14 residues. Germline CDR1 and CDR2: SGHRS and YFSETQ. Trimming took 0 bases from V and 8 from J; bases not matched to a gene: 3. The genes are TRBV5-1 and TRBJ1-4, with 8 bases lining up with TRBD1. This clonotype was obtained from an older woman with acute or convalescent COVID-19. Input material: peripheral blood. CDR3 in amino acids: CASSLGQGREKLFF. The DNA for the CDR3 is TGCGCCAGCAGCTTGGGACAGGGGCGGGAAAAACTGTTTTTT.